This TCR beta chain is from a study of cytomegalovirus exposure and HLA in healthy donors. Study-level points and caveats: It was shown in a later analysis that HLA-associated TCR beta chains were more clonally expanded than other, equally common chains.

V dropped 4 bases and J dropped 0 bases, with 19 bases sitting between them. The CDR3 is 18 amino acids. Germline CDR1 LGHNA, CDR2 YSLEER. Details on this clone: Its antigen is unidentified.

Vbeta (60) and Jbeta (13) primers were used in the PCR. Only in-frame clones appear in the TCRdb table, and some are missing; sequencing was by immunoSEQ multiplex PCR. This table holds 130,000 to 150,000 clones. The genes are TRBV4-3 and TRBJ2-1; D is possibly TRBD1 (5 bases). This TCR was recovered from a man between 40 and 49 years old in good health and CMV-seronegative. The source material was PBMCs. The CDR3 loop is CASSLFRVELSSYNEQFF. The CDR3 DNA is TGCGCCAGCAGCCTATTCAGGGTTGAACTTAGCTCCTACAATGAGCAGTTCTTC.